The present TCR beta chain was sequenced within a study of OX40 agonist ivuxolimab in advanced cancers. Study-wide background: Partial responses, seen in three patients, involved one hepatocellular carcinoma and two cutaneous melanomas.

This clone showed up just once. Its antigen is not identified. Study-wide results and caveats: On average, a greater number of expanded clones characterised CD8+ T cells relative to CD4+. Several nonresponders also turned out to have low normalized T-cell clonal expansion.

Clones were sequenced by immunoSEQ multiplex PCR, and TCRdb holds only the in-frame ones, with some missing. This repertoire shows 80,000 or so clones, about 88% found once; its top ten account for roughly 7.3%. The CDR3 extends over 13 amino acids. From germline, CDR1 is MNHEY and CDR2 SVGAGI. V lost 8 bases, J lost 2 bases, and 13 bases lay in between. This chain uses TRBV6-5 with TRBJ2-7; weak D call: TRBD1 (6 bases). The specimen comprised CD4+ or CD8+ T cells sorted from blood, sampled in a trial of the OX40 agonist ivuxolimab. This clonotype was sampled from an adult with an advanced solid tumor such as melanoma, head and neck, liver or kidney cancer. The CDR3 DNA reads as TGTGCCAGCCGCCCCAACAGGGCCTACGAGCAGTACTTC. Translation: CASRPNRAYEQYF.